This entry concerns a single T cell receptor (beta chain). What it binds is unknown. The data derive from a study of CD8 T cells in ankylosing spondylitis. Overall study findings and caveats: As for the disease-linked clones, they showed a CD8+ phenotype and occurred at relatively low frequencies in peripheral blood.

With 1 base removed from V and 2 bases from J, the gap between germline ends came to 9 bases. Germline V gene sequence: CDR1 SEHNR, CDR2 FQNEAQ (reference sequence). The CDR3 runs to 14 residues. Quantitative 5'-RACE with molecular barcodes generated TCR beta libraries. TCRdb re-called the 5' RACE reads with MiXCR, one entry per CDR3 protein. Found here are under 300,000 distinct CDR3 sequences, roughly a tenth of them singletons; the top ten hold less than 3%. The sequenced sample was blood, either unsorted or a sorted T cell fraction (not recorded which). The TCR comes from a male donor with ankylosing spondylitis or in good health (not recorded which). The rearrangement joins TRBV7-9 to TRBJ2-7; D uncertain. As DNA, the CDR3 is TGTGCCAGCAGCTTAGGGGCAGGCCCCTACGAGCAGTACTTC. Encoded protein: CASSLGAGPYEQYF.